These T cell receptor beta chains were read from a single sample in a study of graft-versus-host responses after intestinal transplantation. Clones were sequenced by immunoSEQ multiplex PCR, and TCRdb holds only the in-frame ones, with some missing. The sample has approximately 97,000 clones; 91% are singletons. Their cognate antigens are unknown. This specimen consisted of unstimulated CD4+ T cells sorted from spleen or lymph node cells, obtained before transplant. These receptors originate from a human donor who was the organ donor for an intestinal transplant. Each CDR3 is given with its conserved first and last residue. D genes are given only for firm matches. Size is omitted from some rows. Given values are once, few, many or a class for expanded clones.

cdr3_length	v_call	d_call	clone_size	j_call	cdr3_nt	cdr3_aa
11	TRBV28	-	-	TRBJ1-2	TGTGCCAGCCGCAGACTCTATGGCTACACCTTC	CASRRLYGYTF
13	TRBV5-6	-	once	TRBJ1-2	TGTGCCAGCAGCCCCAGGGGCACCCATGGCTACACCTTC	CASSPRGTHGYTF
14	TRBV4-3	-	-	TRBJ1-3	TGCGCCAGCAGCCATTCTGGACAGGGAAACACCATATATTTT	CASSHSGQGNTIYF
13	TRBV5-1	-	-	TRBJ2-5	TGCGCCAGCAGACTCCAGGCGATGGAGACCCAGTACTTC	CASRLQAMETQYF
14	TRBV18	TRBD1	-	TRBJ1-2	TGTGCCAGCTCACTTAAGACAGGGGCGTATGGCTACACCTTC	CASSLKTGAYGYTF
14	TRBV18	-	few	TRBJ1-4	TGTGCCAGCTCACCAGAGGGTCTTCGGGAAAAACTGTTTTTT	CASSPEGLREKLFF
15	TRBV10-3	TRBD1	-	TRBJ1-1	TGTGCCATCAGTGAACACTCGGGACAGGGCACTGAAGCTTTCTTT	CAISEHSGQGTEAFF
15	TRBV6-5	-	few	TRBJ1-3	TGTGCCAGCAGTACCCTGGACAGCTCTGGAAACACCATATATTTT	CASSTLDSSGNTIYF
15	TRBV4-2	-	-	TRBJ2-7	TGTGCCAGCAGCCAATGGCCAGGTTCCTCCTACGAGCAGTACTTC	CASSQWPGSSYEQYF
12	TRBV6-1	-	-	TRBJ1-6	TGTGCCAGCAGTACTCGGGGTTCACCCCTCCACTTT	CASSTRGSPLHF
13	TRBV18	-	-	TRBJ2-3	TGTGCCAGCTCATTGACTAGCACAGATACGCAGTATTTT	CASSLTSTDTQYF
12	TRBV6-6	TRBD1	few	TRBJ2-7	TGTGCCAGCAGTTTGGGACAGAACGACAAGTACTTC	CASSLGQNDKYF
13	TRBV6-6	-	-	TRBJ1-3	TGTGCCAGCCTAGCGTACTCTGGAAACACCATATATTTT	CASLAYSGNTIYF
14	TRBV5-1	-	-	TRBJ1-6	TGCGCCAGCAGCACTAGCTCCTATAATTCACCCCTCCACTTT	CASSTSSYNSPLHF
15	TRBV10-3	TRBD1	few	TRBJ1-4	TGTGCCATCAGTGATTCCGGGACAGGAGGTGAAAAACTGTTTTTT	CAISDSGTGGEKLFF
14	TRBV19	-	once	TRBJ1-6	TGTGCCACCCATAAGGCAGGGCCTAATTCACCCCTCCACTTT	CATHKAGPNSPLHF
17	TRBV7-6	TRBD2	-	TRBJ2-2	TGTGCCAGCAGCTTAGGGCTAGCGGGGGGACCCACCGGGGAGCTGTTTTTT	CASSLGLAGGPTGELFF
14	TRBV14	-	-	TRBJ1-2	TGTGCCAGCAGCCAAGGGACTCGGGGGTATGGCTACACCTTC	CASSQGTRGYGYTF
19	TRBV7-6	TRBD2	-	TRBJ2-3	TGTGCCAGCAGCTTAATGCCTAGCGGGGTCCGGGTTAGCACAGATACGCAGTATTTT	CASSLMPSGVRVSTDTQYF
13	TRBV4-1	-	few	TRBJ1-6	TGCGCCAGCAGCCAATCACTGACTAATTCCCTCCACTTT	CASSQSLTNSLHF
16	TRBV5-1	TRBD1	-	TRBJ2-3	TGCGCCAGCAGCAGGGCCGGGACAGGGGTCACAGATACGCAGTATTTT	CASSRAGTGVTDTQYF
16	TRBV2	TRBD2	-	TRBJ2-3	TGTGCCAGCAGGGTGCTAGCGGGACTTAGCACAGATACGCAGTATTTT	CASRVLAGLSTDTQYF
16	TRBV29-1	TRBD1	-	TRBJ2-2	TGCAGCGTTAGGACAGGGGGGGCTAAATTGACCGGGGAGCTGTTTTTT	CSVRTGGAKLTGELFF
13	TRBV7-2	TRBD1	-	TRBJ1-1	TGTGCCAGCAGCTCAAGACAGGGGGCTGAAGCTTTCTTT	CASSSRQGAEAFF
13	TRBV29-1	-	-	TRBJ2-7	TGCAGCGTTGGACCGAGGAGGGGCTACGAGCAGTACTTC	CSVGPRRGYEQYF
14	TRBV11-2	TRBD1	-	TRBJ1-1	TGTGCCAGCAGCTCGGACAGGTGGAACACTGAAGCTTTCTTT	CASSSDRWNTEAFF
15	TRBV11-2	-	-	TRBJ2-3	TGTGCCAGCAGCTCGTCAGGGGGAGGAGGAGATACGCAGTATTTT	CASSSSGGGGDTQYF
18	TRBV7-9	TRBD1	-	TRBJ1-3	TGTGCCAGCAGCTTAGCCAGAACTGGGACAGGGTCTGGAAACACCATATATTTT	CASSLARTGTGSGNTIYF
16	TRBV4-1	TRBD1	few	TRBJ1-4	TGCGCCAGCAGCCAAGATAGGGGACAGGGCTATGAAAAACTGTTTTTT	CASSQDRGQGYEKLFF
15	TRBV7-9	TRBD2	-	TRBJ2-1	TGTGCCAGCGGATTGCGGGGGGTACAGTGGAATGAGCAGTTCTTC	CASGLRGVQWNEQFF
15	TRBV11-3	TRBD2	-	TRBJ2-1	TGTGCCAGCAGCAAAAGGGCTAGCGGGTACAATGAGCAGTTCTTC	CASSKRASGYNEQFF
14	TRBV19	TRBD1	-	TRBJ1-2	TGTGCCAGTACTTACGCCCAGGGGGCCTATGGCTACACCTTC	CASTYAQGAYGYTF
15	TRBV19	-	-	TRBJ2-7	TGTGCCAGTAGTATAAGGGGGAGTGTCTCGGGGGAGCAGTACTTC	CASSIRGSVSGEQYF
13	TRBV4-1	TRBD1	-	TRBJ1-2	TGCGCCAGCAGCCAAGTACAGGGGGATGGCTACACCTTC	CASSQVQGDGYTF
15	TRBV27	TRBD1	-	TRBJ2-1	TGTGCCAGCAGTTTTAGGGGGCGCATGATTGATGAGCAGTTCTTC	CASSFRGRMIDEQFF
15	TRBV10-3	TRBD1	-	TRBJ1-1	TGTGCCATCAGTGAGTCGGGGGACAGGGAGACTGAAGCTTTCTTT	CAISESGDRETEAFF
14	TRBV27	-	-	TRBJ1-3	TGTGCCAGCAGTTTTTCACAGGGAGGAAACACCATATATTTT	CASSFSQGGNTIYF
16	TRBV7-2	TRBD1	-	TRBJ1-2	TGTGCCAGCGGATCTCCCTTCGGGCAGGGGGCTGGTGGCTACACCTTC	CASGSPFGQGAGGYTF
15	TRBV4-1	-	-	TRBJ1-4	TGCGCCAGCAGCCTCACCGGGTCCATGAATGAAAAACTGTTTTTT	CASSLTGSMNEKLFF
14	TRBV19	-	-	TRBJ1-2	TGTGCCAGTAGTATAGTAAGAGGGAACTATGGCTACACCTTC	CASSIVRGNYGYTF
14	TRBV2	TRBD2	-	TRBJ2-2	TGTGCCAGCACCGGACTAGCGGGGGTCGGGGAGCTGTTTTTT	CASTGLAGVGELFF
13	TRBV7-2	-	-	TRBJ1-3	TGTGCCAGCAGCAACGCGGGGGGAAACACCATATATTTT	CASSNAGGNTIYF
15	TRBV4-1	TRBD1	-	TRBJ2-7	TGCGCCAGCAGTAGTCGCGCGACAGGGCTGAACGAGCAGTACTTC	CASSSRATGLNEQYF
15	TRBV28	TRBD1	-	TRBJ1-2	TGTGCCAGCCAAGGGGGCCGGCCGGCTTCCTATGGCTACACCTTC	CASQGGRPASYGYTF
16	TRBV18	TRBD1	-	TRBJ1-6	TGTGCCAGCTCACCTACAGGGGGGTCCTATAATTCACCCCTCCACTTT	CASSPTGGSYNSPLHF
12	TRBV25-1	TRBD1	-	TRBJ2-7	TGTGCCAGCAGTCAGGGGGCGTGGAAGCAGTACTTC	CASSQGAWKQYF
15	TRBV5-6	TRBD1	-	TRBJ1-1	TGTGCCAGCAGCTCCCTCAGGGGGGCGAACACTGAAGCTTTCTTT	CASSSLRGANTEAFF
12	TRBV2	-	-	TRBJ1-2	TGTGCCAGCAGGGTACAGAACTATGGCTACACCTTC	CASRVQNYGYTF
17	TRBV4-1	TRBD2	-	TRBJ2-1	TGCGCCAGCAGCCAAGTCGTAGGGACTAGCGGGGGGAATGAGCAGTTCTTC	CASSQVVGTSGGNEQFF
16	TRBV7-6	TRBD1	-	TRBJ1-1	TGTGCCAGCAGCTTAGCGCGTAACAGGGGTGCAGCTGAAGCTTTCTTT	CASSLARNRGAAEAFF
17	TRBV4-2	TRBD1	-	TRBJ1-6	TGTGCCAGCAGCACGGGACAGTGGAGCTCCTATAATTCACCCCTCCACTTT	CASSTGQWSSYNSPLHF
15	TRBV7-2	TRBD1	-	TRBJ2-7	TGTGCCAGCAGTACATCCGGGACAGGGGACTACGAGCAGTACTTC	CASSTSGTGDYEQYF
14	TRBV29-1	TRBD1	-	TRBJ1-1	TGCAGCGTTACTGGGCACAGGGGTTCTGCTGAAGCTTTCTTT	CSVTGHRGSAEAFF
15	TRBV6-5	TRBD2	-	TRBJ2-7	TGTGCCAGCAGCACTGGACTAGCGGTTATCCACGAGCAGTACTTC	CASSTGLAVIHEQYF
15	TRBV18	-	-	TRBJ2-2	TGTGCCAGCTCACCGGTTGACAGGTCGACCGGGGAGCTGTTTTTT	CASSPVDRSTGELFF
13	TRBV7-9	-	few	TRBJ1-5	TGTGCCAGCAGCCCGGAGGGCAATCAGCCCCAGCATTTT	CASSPEGNQPQHF
18	TRBV5-1	-	once	TRBJ2-2	TGCGCCAGCAGCATTTACCGGGGAGTTCGTCCGCCTGCCGGGGAGCTGTTTTTT	CASSIYRGVRPPAGELFF
11	TRBV11-2	-	-	TRBJ2-3	TGTGCCAGCAGCTTGTATTATACGCAGTATTTT	CASSLYYTQYF
13	TRBV6-5	TRBD1	-	TRBJ2-1	TGTGCCAGCAGTTATGACAGGGGGGGTGAGCAGTTCTTC	CASSYDRGGEQFF